This T cell receptor beta chain was recovered during a study of blood T cell repertoires in COVID-19. This table comes from immunoSEQ multiplex PCR, and its TCRdb copy is limited to in-frame clones, with some not included. The data contain roughly 200,000 clones, about 83% of them singletons. V was pared by 6 bases and J by 1 base, with 4 bases of the junction left unmatched. This CDR3 contains 15 residues. CDR1 and CDR2 from the germline V gene are MNHEY and SVGAGI. The sequence was collected from a man in his fifties or sixties who had recovered from COVID-19. Sequencing was carried out using peripheral blood. The chain uses TRBV6-5 and TRBJ2-3, with 10 bases matching TRBD2. The CDR3 DNA reads as TGTGCCAGCAGACCCACTAGCGGGGGCACAGATACGCAGTATTTT. It is translated as CASRPTSGGTDTQYF.